The 24 T cell receptor beta chains listed next were all sequenced from one sample in a study of Ad26.COV2.S vaccination and SARS-CoV-2 variants. The treatment denotes: approximately 18 received Ad26.COV2.S at low or high dose, single or two shots; roughly 5 received placebo; per-sample allocation not given. At day 63 after the first vaccine or placebo injection, samples were drawn. Some clones are missing from TCRdb's copy, which holds only in-frame ones; the method was immunoSEQ multiplex PCR. This sample has about 680,000 clones; about 89% occur once, and the top ten carry over 1.3%. The material was peripheral blood, obtained in a trial of Ad26.COV2.S vaccine versus placebo. These receptors all come from a person between 18 and 65 years old who received the Ad26.COV2.S COVID-19 vaccine or a placebo.

The rearrangement joins TRBV6-2 or TRBV6-3 to TRBJ2-5; D might be TRBD2 (5 bases). The V end was cut by 2 bases, the J end by 2 bases, with 6 bases between. Germline V gene data show CDR1 as MNHEY and CDR2 as SVGEGT. The CDR3 length is 13 residues. The CDR3 sequence is CASSYREQETQYF. The CDR3 region has the DNA TGTGCCAGCAGTTACCGGGAACAAGAGACCCAGTACTTC.

V gene TRBV19 combines with J gene TRBJ2-1; D could derive from TRBD1 or TRBD2 (6 bases each). This CDR3 comprises 16 residues. The ends were cut back, 3 bases at V and 5 bases at J, with 17 bases in the middle. From germline, CDR1 is LNHDA and CDR2 SQIVND (reference sequence). The CDR3 DNA reads as TGTGCCAGTAGTATCGGGGGAAGGACAGCACACAATGAGCAGTTCTTC. Residues: CASSIGGRTAHNEQFF.

This rearrangement joins TRBV7-9 to TRBJ1-1; TRBD1 matches 7 bases. Trimming took 0 bases from V and 0 from J; bases not matched to a gene: 7. Germline loops: CDR1 SEHNR, CDR2 FQNEAQ (reference sequence). The CDR3 sequence is 17 residues long. As DNA, the CDR3 is TGTGCCAGCAGCTTAGCGGGACAGAGATTTTTGAACACTGAAGCTTTCTTT. It is translated as CASSLAGQRFLNTEAFF. Combining the CDR3 with reference TRBV7-9 and TRBJ1-1 gives the whole variable domain DTGVSQNPRHKITKRGQNVTFRCDPISEHNRLYWYRQTLGQGPEFLTYFQNEAQLEKSRLLSDRFSAERPKGSFSTLEIQRTEQGDSAMYLCASSLAGQRFLNTEAFFGQGTRLTVV.

The chain employs TRBV7-9 and TRBJ2-7; D unresolved. Germline V lookup: CDR1 SEHNR, CDR2 FQNEAQ (reference sequence). Trimming left V 5 bases short and J 3 bases short, with 5 bases between. This CDR3 has 11 residues. The CDR3 loop reads CASSPDYEQYF. DNA of the CDR3: TGTGCCAGCAGCCCAGACTACGAGCAGTACTTC.

The chain joins TRBV18 to TRBJ2-1; 9 positions match TRBD1. This CDR3 is 20 amino acids long. Germline V gene lookup returns CDR1 KGHSH and CDR2 LQKENI. The V gene end was trimmed by 3 bases and the J gene end by 4 bases; junction bases not matched to a gene: 19. CDR3 in amino acids: CASSPPRGQGRPEGYNEQFF. DNA for the CDR3: TGTGCCAGCTCACCCCCAAGAGGACAGGGGCGGCCTGAAGGATACAATGAGCAGTTCTTC.

V usage is TRBV19 and J usage is TRBJ2-1; 7 bases are shared with TRBD1. V gave up 6 bases and J gave up 2 bases; unmatched junction bases: 7. CDR1 LNHDA and CDR2 SQIVND come from the germline V gene (reference sequence). The CDR3 extends over 15 amino acids. CDR3 sequence: CASSQGDQAYNEQFF. CDR3 nucleotide sequence: TGTGCCAGTAGCCAGGGGGACCAGGCCTACAATGAGCAGTTCTTC. Variable domain in full (rest from reference TRBV19 and TRBJ2-1): DGGITQSPKYLFRKEGQNVTLSCEQNLNHDAMYWYRQDPGQGLRLIYYSQIVNDFQKGDIAEGYSVSREKKESFPLTVTSAQKNPTAFYLCASSQGDQAYNEQFFGPGTRLTVL.

The rearrangement joins TRBV6-2 or TRBV6-3 to TRBJ2-1; 9 bases match TRBD2. Germline assignment: CDR1 MNHEY and CDR2 SVGEGT. V lost 4 bases to trimming and J lost 2 bases; unmatched junction nucleotides: 9. The CDR3 has 17 amino acids. In nucleotides, the CDR3 is TGTGCCAGCAGTTGGGGTGGGGTAGCGGGGGCCTACAATGAGCAGTTCTTC. Amino acid sequence: CASSWGGVAGAYNEQFF.

The chain links TRBV2 to TRBJ1-4; a weak D match, TRBD1 (6 bases). Germline V lookup: CDR1 SNHLY, CDR2 FYNNEI. The V gene lost 6 bases and the J gene lost 4 bases, with 9 bases spanning the gap. The CDR3 length is 13 residues. The chain's CDR3 is CASRWTDNEKLFF. Written as DNA, the CDR3 is TGTGCCAGCAGGTGGACAGATAATGAAAAACTGTTTTTT.

The V gene is TRBV4-1, the J gene TRBJ1-5, with D perhaps matching TRBD1 (5 bases). The CDR3 loop spans 15 amino acids. Trimming removed 3 bases at V and 2 bases at J, with 11 bases between. The germline V gene encodes CDR1 MGHRA and CDR2 YSYEKL. The CDR3 reads CASSQADSRNQPQHF. The DNA of the CDR3 is TGCGCCAGCAGCCAGGCTGACAGCCGCAATCAGCCCCAGCATTTT.

The chain joins TRBV5-5 to TRBJ1-1; D is uncertain. In germline, CDR1 is SGHKS, CDR2 YYEKEE (reference sequence). The V end lost 0 bases, the J end lost 0 bases, and 12 bases lay between the germline ends. The CDR3 loop spans 16 amino acids. CDR3 nucleotides: TGTGCCAGCAGCTTGGGGGTCGGCAGAATGAACACTGAAGCTTTCTTT. As protein: CASSLGVGRMNTEAFF.

The rearrangement joins TRBV5-1 to TRBJ2-1; TRBD2 matches at 11 bases. The CDR3 sequence is 15 residues long. V gave up 3 bases and J gave up 4 bases; unmatched junction bases: 3. Germline V lookup: CDR1 SGHRS, CDR2 YFSETQ. As DNA, the CDR3 is TGCGCCAGCAGCTCGGGACTAGCGGTATACAATGAGCAGTTCTTC. Residues: CASSSGLAVYNEQFF.

The V and J genes are TRBV11-1 and TRBJ2-1; D remains ambiguous. From germline, CDR1 is SGHAT and CDR2 FQDESV (reference sequence). The CDR3 extends over 13 amino acids. Trimming pared 3 bases from V and 3 bases from J, leaving 6 bases between. This CDR3 is CASSFEGYNEQFF. In nucleotides, the CDR3 is TGTGCCAGCAGCTTTGAAGGCTACAATGAGCAGTTCTTC.

A note on this clone: This same CDR3 is encoded by further DNA sequences in the sample. The genes are TRBV19 and TRBJ2-1; D unresolved. Germline values: CDR1 LNHDA, CDR2 SQIVND (reference sequence). This CDR3 region has 11 residues. V lost 6 bases, J lost 4 bases, and 4 bases lay in between. CDR3 in amino acids: CASRTYNEQFF. DNA of the CDR3: TGTGCCAGTAGGACTTACAATGAGCAGTTCTTC.

Comment on this clone: This sample also contains other DNA sequences that code for the same CDR3. This chain connects TRBV3-1 (or the pseudogene TRBV3-2) to TRBJ1-3; D not certain. Germline lookup yields CDR1 LGHDT and CDR2 YNNKEL (reference sequence). This CDR3 has 13 residues. Trimming left V 1 base short and J 4 bases short, with 5 bases between. The CDR3 loop reads CASSQVAGNTIYF. The CDR3 bases are TGTGCCAGCAGCCAAGTGGCCGGAAACACCATATATTTT.

J is TRBJ2-2 and V is TRBV21-1; TRBD2 is the table's D call and was not checked against the DNA. TRBV21-1 counts as a pseudogene. This CDR3 is built from 18 residues. DNA of the CDR3: TGTGCCAGCAGCCCTCAAGGGAGGCGGGAGAGTGTCACCGGGGAGCTGTTTTTT. Protein product: CASSPQGRRESVTGELFF.

The rearrangement joins TRBV24-1 to TRBJ1-2; the D is unclear. The V gene's germline CDR1 is KGHDR and CDR2 SFDVKD. There are 15 residues in the CDR3. V lost 0 bases, J lost 8 bases, and 15 bases lay in between. CDR3 in DNA: TGTGCCACCAGTGATTTGGGCGGCACGGCGGGGGGCTACACCTTC. Its protein is CATSDLGGTAGGYTF.

The rearrangement uses TRBV6-4 and TRBJ2-3; TRBD2 matches at 9 bases. V shed 3 bases, J shed 3 bases, and the junction held 13 bases outside the gene matches. This CDR3 region has 18 residues. Germline V CDR1 and CDR2: MRHNA, SNTAGT. Here the CDR3 DNA reads TGTGCCAGCAGTGAAGGTGGCGGGAGGGTCTATCGTACAGATACGCAGTATTTT. Amino acid sequence: CASSEGGGRVYRTDTQYF.

This chain connects TRBV5-1 to TRBJ1-1; TRBD1 might be the D (5 bases). CDR3 length: 17 residues. The germline V gene encodes CDR1 SGHRS and CDR2 YFSETQ. The germline V and J ends were trimmed by 4 bases and 3 bases, with 22 bases remaining between them. The chain's CDR3 is CASSLTFPGRSDTEAFF. The CDR3 DNA is TGCGCCAGCAGCCTCACTTTTCCGGGACGGTCAGACACTGAAGCTTTCTTT.

The table lists this clone with a count of one. The chain joins TRBV6-6 to TRBJ1-2; D is uncertain. V was trimmed by 6 bases and J by 7 bases, leaving 12 bases between them. The CDR3 has 12 amino acids. Per the germline V gene, CDR1 is MNHNY and CDR2 is SVGAGI (reference sequence). The chain's CDR3 is CASSRPTGGYTF. The DNA of the CDR3 is TGTGCCAGCAGCCGCCCGACTGGTGGCTACACCTTC.

The V gene is TRBV27, the J gene TRBJ1-1; 7 bases fit TRBD1. Germline V gene lookup returns CDR1 MNHEY and CDR2 SMNVEV (reference sequence). With V trimmed by 5 bases and J by 9 bases, 6 bases remained unmatched. There are 12 residues in the CDR3. This CDR3 is CASSPRQGKAFF. In nucleotides, the CDR3 is TGTGCCAGCAGTCCCCGACAGGGCAAAGCTTTCTTT.

The chain links TRBV3-1 (or the pseudogene TRBV3-2) to TRBJ2-5, with D perhaps matching TRBD2 (6 bases). Trimming cost V 3 bases and J 5 bases, with 10 bases left between them. Per the germline V gene, CDR1 is LGHDT and CDR2 is YNNKEL (reference sequence). There are 13 residues in the CDR3. In nucleotides, the CDR3 is TGTGCCAGCAGCCACTCTAGCGAGGAGACCCAGTACTTC. Its translation: CASSHSSEETQYF.

This chain links TRBV18 with TRBJ2-5; no definite D call. Germline V lookup: CDR1 KGHSH, CDR2 LQKENI. V was shortened by 2 bases and J by 4 bases, with 5 bases between the two germline ends. The CDR3 length is 12 residues. The CDR3 region is CASSPNPETQYF. The CDR3, as DNA: TGTGCCAGCTCACCAAACCCAGAGACCCAGTACTTC.

The J gene is TRBJ2-1, the V gene TRBV7-2; 11 nucleotides line up with TRBD2. Unmatched junction bases numbered 8, after V lost 6 bases and J lost 7 bases. Germline CDR1 is SGHTA and CDR2 is FQGNSA. The CDR3 loop spans 15 amino acids. The CDR3 protein is CASRKVAGGQNEQFF. The CDR3 DNA is TGTGCCAGCAGGAAAGTAGCGGGGGGGCAAAATGAGCAGTTCTTC.

This chain joins TRBV2 and TRBJ2-7, with a possible D match to TRBD1 (5 bases). The germline CDR1 and CDR2 sequences are SNHLY and FYNNEI. V lost 6 bases and J lost 3, with 9 bases in between. The CDR3 extends over 12 amino acids. The CDR3 region has the DNA TGTGCCAGCAGCGCAGGGAACTACGAGCAGTACTTC. Translating gives CASSAGNYEQYF.